Below, one T cell receptor beta chain is given with its context. Its cognate antigen is unknown. Assay: immunoSEQ multiplex PCR; the TCRdb copy retains only in-frame clones and omits some. The sample includes some 1 million clones, about 70% of them seen just once. The sample belongs to a study of shared clonotypes between healthy human individuals. Findings of the study overall: It was the non-shared clonotypes that had lower generation probabilities than clonotypes shared by all four donors. A handful of donors held about 5% of naive CD4 clonotypes in common. The study's rarefaction showed incomplete sorted-subset sequencing despite large depth.

Per the germline V gene, CDR1 is MNHNS and CDR2 is SASEGT. The CDR3 totals 15 residues. J was trimmed by 1 base and V by 6 bases; bases with no gene match: 3. V usage is TRBV6-1 and J usage is TRBJ2-2; TRBD1 agrees at 9 bases. Sequencing was done on a sample of memory CD4+ T cells sorted from blood. Subset denoted: CD45RA-negative fraction. This receptor was obtained from a man younger than 35 in good health. This chain's CDR3 is CASREDRGNTGELFF. The CDR3 coding sequence is TGTGCCAGCAGAGAGGACAGGGGGAACACCGGGGAGCTGTTTTTT.